This T cell receptor beta chain is drawn from a study of blood T cell repertoires in COVID-19. The germline V gene has CDR1 SGHTA and CDR2 FQGNSA. V lost 4 bases to trimming and J lost 6 bases; unmatched junction nucleotides: 9. This CDR3 has 14 residues. TCRdb's copy holds only in-frame clones and misses some; the assay was immunoSEQ multiplex PCR. The sample yields 30,000 to 40,000 clones, 90% seen once. The table lists this clone with a count of one. This receptor was obtained from a man in his sixties with active or convalescent COVID-19. The chain recombines TRBV7-2 with TRBJ2-7; 7 nucleotides align to TRBD2. Sequencing was done on a sample of peripheral blood. The CDR3 nucleotides read TGTGCCAGCAGCTCGCTTGGGGGGGTGTCCGAGCAGTACTTC. Protein: CASSSLGGVSEQYF. The full variable domain, completed using reference TRBV7-2 and TRBJ2-7, is GAGVSQSPSNKVTEKGKDVELRCDPISGHTALYWYRQSLGQGLEFLIYFQGNSAPDKSGLPSDRFSAERTGGSVSTLTIQRTQQEDSAVYLCASSSLGGVSEQYFGPGTRLTVT.